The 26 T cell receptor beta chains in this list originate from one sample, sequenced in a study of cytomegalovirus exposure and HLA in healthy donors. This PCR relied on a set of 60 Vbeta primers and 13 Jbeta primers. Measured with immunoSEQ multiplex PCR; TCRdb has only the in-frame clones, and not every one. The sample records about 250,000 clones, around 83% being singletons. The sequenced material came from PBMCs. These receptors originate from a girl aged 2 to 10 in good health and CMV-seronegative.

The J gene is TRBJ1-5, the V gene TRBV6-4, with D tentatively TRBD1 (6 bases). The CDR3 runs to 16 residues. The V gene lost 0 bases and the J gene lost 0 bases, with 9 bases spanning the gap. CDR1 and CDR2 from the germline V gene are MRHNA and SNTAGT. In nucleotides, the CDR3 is TGTGCCAGCAGTGACTCGGGACAATATAGCAATCAGCCCCAGCATTTT. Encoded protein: CASSDSGQYSNQPQHF.

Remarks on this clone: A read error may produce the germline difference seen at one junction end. CDR3: CSSSLQQERYEQYF. CDR3 DNA: TGTTCCAGCAGCTTGCAACAGGAGAGATACGAGCAGTACTTC. The chain carries TRBV7-9 and TRBJ2-7; D might be TRBD1 (5 bases). This CDR3 contains 14 residues. From germline, CDR1 is SEHNR and CDR2 FQNEAQ (reference sequence).

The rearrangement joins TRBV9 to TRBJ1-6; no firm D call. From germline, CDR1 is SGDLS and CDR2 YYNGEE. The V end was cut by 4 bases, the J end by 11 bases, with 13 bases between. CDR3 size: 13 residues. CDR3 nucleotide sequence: TGTGCCAGCAGCCCGTACACGAGGCCACCCCTCCACTTT. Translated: CASSPYTRPPLHF.

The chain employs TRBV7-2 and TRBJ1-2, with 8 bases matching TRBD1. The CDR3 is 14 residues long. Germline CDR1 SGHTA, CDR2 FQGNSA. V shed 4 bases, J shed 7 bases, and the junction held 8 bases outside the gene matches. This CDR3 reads CASSSAQGAGGYTF. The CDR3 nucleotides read TGTGCCAGCAGCTCCGCTCAGGGGGCGGGTGGCTACACCTTC.

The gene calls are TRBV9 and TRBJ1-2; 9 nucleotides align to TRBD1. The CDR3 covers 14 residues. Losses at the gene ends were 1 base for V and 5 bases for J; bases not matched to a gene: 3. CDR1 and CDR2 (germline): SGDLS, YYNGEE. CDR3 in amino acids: CASSVPGTGYGYTF. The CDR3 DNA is TGTGCCAGCAGCGTACCCGGGACAGGGTATGGCTACACCTTC.

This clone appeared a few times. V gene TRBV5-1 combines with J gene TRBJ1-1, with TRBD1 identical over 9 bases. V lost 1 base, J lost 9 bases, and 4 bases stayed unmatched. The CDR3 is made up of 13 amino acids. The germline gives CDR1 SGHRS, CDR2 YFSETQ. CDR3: CASSLRTGDQAFF. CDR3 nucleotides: TGCGCCAGCAGCTTGAGGACAGGGGACCAAGCTTTCTTT.

CDR3 sequence: CASSRAATDLSYEQYF. For the CDR3, the DNA is TGTGCCAGCTCACGTGCAGCGACAGACCTATCCTACGAGCAGTACTTC. The chain joins TRBV18 to TRBJ2-7, with a weak D call TRBD1 (5 bases). The V end lost 4 bases, the J end lost 1 base, and 17 bases lay between the germline ends. Germline values: CDR1 KGHSH, CDR2 LQKENI. The length of the CDR3 is 16 residues.

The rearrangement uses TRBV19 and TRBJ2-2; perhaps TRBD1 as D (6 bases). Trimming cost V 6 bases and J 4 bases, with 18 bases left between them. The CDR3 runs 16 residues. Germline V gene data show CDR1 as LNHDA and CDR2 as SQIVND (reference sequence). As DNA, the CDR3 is TGTGCCAGTAGGCTACCACAGGGACGAGCCACCGGGGAGCTGTTTTTT. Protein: CASRLPQGRATGELFF.

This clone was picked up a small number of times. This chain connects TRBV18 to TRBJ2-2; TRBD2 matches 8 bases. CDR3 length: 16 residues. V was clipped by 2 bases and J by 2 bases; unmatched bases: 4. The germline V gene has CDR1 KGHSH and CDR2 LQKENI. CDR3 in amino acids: CASSPVSGANTGELFF. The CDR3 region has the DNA TGTGCCAGCTCACCAGTTAGCGGGGCTAACACCGGGGAGCTGTTTTTT.

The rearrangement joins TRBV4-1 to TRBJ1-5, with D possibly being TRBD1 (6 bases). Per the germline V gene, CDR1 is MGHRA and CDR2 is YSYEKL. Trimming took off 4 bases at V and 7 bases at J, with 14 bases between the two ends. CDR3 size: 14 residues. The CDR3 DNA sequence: TGCGCCAGCAGCCTCAGGGGATCTGTCCAGCCCCAGCATTTT. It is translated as CASSLRGSVQPQHF.

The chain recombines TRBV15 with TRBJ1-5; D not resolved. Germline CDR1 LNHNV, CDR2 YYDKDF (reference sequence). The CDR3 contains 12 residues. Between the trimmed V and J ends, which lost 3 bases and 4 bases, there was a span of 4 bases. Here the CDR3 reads CATSRSNQPQHF. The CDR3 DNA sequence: TGTGCCACCAGCAGGTCAAATCAGCCCCAGCATTTT.

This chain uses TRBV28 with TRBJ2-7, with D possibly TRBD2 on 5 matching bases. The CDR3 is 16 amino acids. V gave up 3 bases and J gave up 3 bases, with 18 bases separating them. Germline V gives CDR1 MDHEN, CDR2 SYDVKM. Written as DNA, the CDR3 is TGTGCCAGCAGTTTCCACCCGGGGAGCGCACACTACGAGCAGTACTTC. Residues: CASSFHPGSAHYEQYF.

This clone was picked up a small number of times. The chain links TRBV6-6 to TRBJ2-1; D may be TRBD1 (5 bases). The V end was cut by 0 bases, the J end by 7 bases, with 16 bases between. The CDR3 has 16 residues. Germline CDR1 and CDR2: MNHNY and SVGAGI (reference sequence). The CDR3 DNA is TGTGCCAGCAGTTACTCGAACCCAAGTGGGGCTAATGAGCAGTTCTTC. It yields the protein CASSYSNPSGANEQFF.

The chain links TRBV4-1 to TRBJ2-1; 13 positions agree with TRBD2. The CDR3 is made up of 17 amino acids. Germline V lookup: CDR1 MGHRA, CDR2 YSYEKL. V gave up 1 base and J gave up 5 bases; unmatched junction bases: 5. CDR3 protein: CASSQVVLAGGHNEQFF. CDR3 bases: TGCGCCAGCAGCCAAGTCGTACTAGCGGGGGGGCACAATGAGCAGTTCTTC.

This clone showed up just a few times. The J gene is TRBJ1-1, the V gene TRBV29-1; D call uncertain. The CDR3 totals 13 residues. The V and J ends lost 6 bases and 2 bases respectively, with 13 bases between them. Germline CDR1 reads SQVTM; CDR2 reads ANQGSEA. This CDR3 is CSVYTSLNTEAFF. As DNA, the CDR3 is TGCAGCGTGTACACAAGTCTTAACACTGAAGCTTTCTTT.

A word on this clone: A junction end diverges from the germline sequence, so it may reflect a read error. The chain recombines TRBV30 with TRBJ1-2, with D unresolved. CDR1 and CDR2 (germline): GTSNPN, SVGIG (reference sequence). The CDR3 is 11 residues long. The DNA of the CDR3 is TGTGCCGGGAGGAACAGTCTCAGCTACACCTTC. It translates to CAGRNSLSYTF.

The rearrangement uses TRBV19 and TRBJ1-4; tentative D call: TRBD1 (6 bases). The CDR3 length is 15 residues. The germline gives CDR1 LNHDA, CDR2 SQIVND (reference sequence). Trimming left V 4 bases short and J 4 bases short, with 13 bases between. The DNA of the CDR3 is TGTGCCAGTAGTACGACAGGCTTTGGTAATGAAAAACTGTTTTTT. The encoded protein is CASSTTGFGNEKLFF.

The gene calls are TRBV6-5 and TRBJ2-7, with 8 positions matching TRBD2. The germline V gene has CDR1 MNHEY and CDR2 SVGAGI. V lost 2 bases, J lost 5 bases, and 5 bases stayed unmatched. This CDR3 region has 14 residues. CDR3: CASSYGTRVHEQYF. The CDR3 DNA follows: TGTGCCAGCAGTTACGGGACTAGGGTCCACGAGCAGTACTTC.

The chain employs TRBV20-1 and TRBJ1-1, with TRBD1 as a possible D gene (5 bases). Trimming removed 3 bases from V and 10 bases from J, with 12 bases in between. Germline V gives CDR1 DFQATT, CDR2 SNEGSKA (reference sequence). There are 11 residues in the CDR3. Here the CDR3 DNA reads TGCAGTGCTAGTCCGGACATCGGAGCTTTCTTT. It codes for CSASPDIGAFF.

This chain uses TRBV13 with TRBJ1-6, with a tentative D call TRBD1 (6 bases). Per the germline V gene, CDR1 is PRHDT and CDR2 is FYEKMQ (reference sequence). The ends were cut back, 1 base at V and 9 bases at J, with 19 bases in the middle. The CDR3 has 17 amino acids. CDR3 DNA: TGTGCCAGCAGCTTAGACAAACAGGGCCCGGGGACTTCACCCCTCCACTTT. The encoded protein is CASSLDKQGPGTSPLHF.

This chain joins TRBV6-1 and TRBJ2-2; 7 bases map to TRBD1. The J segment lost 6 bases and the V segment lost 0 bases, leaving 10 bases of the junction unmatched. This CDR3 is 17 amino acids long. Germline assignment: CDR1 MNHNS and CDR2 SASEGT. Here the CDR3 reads CASSEAPQGVRPGELFF. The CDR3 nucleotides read TGTGCCAGCAGTGAAGCGCCCCAGGGGGTTAGGCCCGGGGAGCTGTTTTTT.

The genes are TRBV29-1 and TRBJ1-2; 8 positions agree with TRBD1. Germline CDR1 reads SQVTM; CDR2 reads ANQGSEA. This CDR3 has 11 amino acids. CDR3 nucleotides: TGCAGGGCAGGGGGCGCAGATGGCTACACCTTC. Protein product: CRAGGADGYTF. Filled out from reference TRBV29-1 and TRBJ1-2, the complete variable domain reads SAVISQKPSRDICQRGTSLTIQCQVDSQVTMMFWYRQQPGQSLTLIATANQGSEATYESGFVIDKFPISRPNLTFSTLTVSNMSPEDSSIYLCRAGGADGYTFGSGTRLTVV.

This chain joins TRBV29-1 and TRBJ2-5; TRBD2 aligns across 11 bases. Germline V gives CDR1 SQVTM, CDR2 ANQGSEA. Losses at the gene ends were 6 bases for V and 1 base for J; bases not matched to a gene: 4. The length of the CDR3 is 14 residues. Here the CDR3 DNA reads TGCAGCGTAGTACTAGCGGGGGTCCAAGAGACCCAGTACTTC. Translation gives CSVVLAGVQETQYF. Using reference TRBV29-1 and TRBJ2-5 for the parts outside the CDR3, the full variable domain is SAVISQKPSRDICQRGTSLTIQCQVDSQVTMMFWYRQQPGQSLTLIATANQGSEATYESGFVIDKFPISRPNLTFSTLTVSNMSPEDSSIYLCSVVLAGVQETQYFGPGTRLLVL.

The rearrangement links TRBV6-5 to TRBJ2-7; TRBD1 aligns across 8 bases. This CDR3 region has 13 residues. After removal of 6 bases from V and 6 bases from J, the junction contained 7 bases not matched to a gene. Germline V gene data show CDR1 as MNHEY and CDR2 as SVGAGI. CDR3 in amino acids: CASRDDRGGEQYF. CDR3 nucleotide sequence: TGTGCCAGCAGGGACGACAGGGGTGGCGAGCAGTACTTC.

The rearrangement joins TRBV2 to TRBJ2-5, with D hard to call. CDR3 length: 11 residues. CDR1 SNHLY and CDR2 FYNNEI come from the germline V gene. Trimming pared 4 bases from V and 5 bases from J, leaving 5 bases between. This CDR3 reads CASSARETQYF. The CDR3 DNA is TGTGCCAGCAGTGCGAGGGAGACCCAGTACTTC.

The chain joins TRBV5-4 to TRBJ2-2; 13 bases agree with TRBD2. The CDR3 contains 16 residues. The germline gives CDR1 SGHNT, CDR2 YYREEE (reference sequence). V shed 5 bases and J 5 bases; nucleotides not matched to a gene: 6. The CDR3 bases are TGTGCCAGCAGAACTAGCGGGGGGGACTGGACCGGGGAGCTGTTTTTT. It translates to CASRTSGGDWTGELFF.